This T cell receptor (beta chain) was sequenced in a study of glioma-infiltrating T cells after dendritic cell vaccination. Stated time point: after dendritic cell vaccination, including at tumor progression/relapse. Only patients with spare fresh-frozen tumor and over two years of follow-up were included. All glioblastoma patients lacked an isocitrate dehydrogenase mutation. In the case of this clone: The sample carries other DNA sequences with the same CDR3.

V lost 4 bases and J lost 4, with 10 bases in between. CDR3 length: 13 amino acids. CDR1 is SGHAT, CDR2 FQNNGV, per germline. Up to 2 ug genomic DNA was used for TCRB CDR3 amplification. Data came from immunoSEQ multiplex PCR; TCRdb stores just in-frame clones and leaves some out. The repertoire holds 65,000 or so clones, with about nine tenths as singletons. This material consisted of blood, taken after dendritic cell vaccination. The chain is built from TRBV11-2 and TRBJ1-2; TRBD1 might be the D (5 bases). This TCR was sampled from a human donor with glioblastoma. As DNA, the CDR3 is TGTGCCAGCAGCTCAGGACAATCCTATGGCTACACCTTC. This codes for CASSSGQSYGYTF.